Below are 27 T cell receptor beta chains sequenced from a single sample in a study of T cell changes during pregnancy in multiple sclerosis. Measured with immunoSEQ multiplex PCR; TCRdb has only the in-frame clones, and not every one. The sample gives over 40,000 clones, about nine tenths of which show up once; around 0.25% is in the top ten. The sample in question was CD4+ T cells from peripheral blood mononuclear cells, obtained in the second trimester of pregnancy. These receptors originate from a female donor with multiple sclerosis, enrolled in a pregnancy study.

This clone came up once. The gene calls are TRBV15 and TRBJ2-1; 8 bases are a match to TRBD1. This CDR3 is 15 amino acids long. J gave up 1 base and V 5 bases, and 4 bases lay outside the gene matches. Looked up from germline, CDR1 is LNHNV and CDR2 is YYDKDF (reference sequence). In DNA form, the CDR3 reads TGTGCCACCAGCGGTGGGACAGGTTCCTACAATGAGCAGTTCTTC. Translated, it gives CATSGGTGSYNEQFF.

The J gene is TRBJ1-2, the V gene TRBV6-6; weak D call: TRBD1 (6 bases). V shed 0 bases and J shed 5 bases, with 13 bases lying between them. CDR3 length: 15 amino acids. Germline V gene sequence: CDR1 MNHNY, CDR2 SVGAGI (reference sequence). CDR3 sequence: CASSYSGTNNYGYTF. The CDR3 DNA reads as TGTGCCAGCAGTTACTCGGGGACAAACAATTATGGCTACACCTTC.

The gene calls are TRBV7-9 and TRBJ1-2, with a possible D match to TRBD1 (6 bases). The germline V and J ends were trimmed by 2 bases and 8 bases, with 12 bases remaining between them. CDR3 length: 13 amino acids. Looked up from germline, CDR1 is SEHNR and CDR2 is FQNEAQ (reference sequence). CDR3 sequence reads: CASSLRGGRGYTF. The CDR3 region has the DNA TGTGCCAGCAGCTTACGCGGGGGCCGAGGCTACACCTTC.

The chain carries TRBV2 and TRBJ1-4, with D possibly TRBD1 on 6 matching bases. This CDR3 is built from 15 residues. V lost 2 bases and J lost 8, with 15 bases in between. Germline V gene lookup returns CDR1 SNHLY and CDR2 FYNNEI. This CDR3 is CASSELRQVGEKLFF. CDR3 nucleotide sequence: TGTGCCAGCAGTGAATTGCGACAGGTGGGCGAAAAACTGTTTTTT.

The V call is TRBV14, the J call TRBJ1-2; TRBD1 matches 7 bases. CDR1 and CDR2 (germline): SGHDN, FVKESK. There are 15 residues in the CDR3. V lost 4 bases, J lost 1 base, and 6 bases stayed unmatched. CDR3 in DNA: TGTGCCAGCAGCCCGGGACAGCTCATTAACTATGGCTACACCTTC. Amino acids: CASSPGQLINYGYTF.

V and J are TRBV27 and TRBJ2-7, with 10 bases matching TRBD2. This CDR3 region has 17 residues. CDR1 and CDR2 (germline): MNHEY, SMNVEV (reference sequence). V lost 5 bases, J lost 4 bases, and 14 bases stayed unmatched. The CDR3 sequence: CASSPRTSGHDWYEQYF. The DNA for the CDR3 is TGTGCCAGCAGTCCCCGGACTAGCGGTCATGATTGGTACGAGCAGTACTTC.

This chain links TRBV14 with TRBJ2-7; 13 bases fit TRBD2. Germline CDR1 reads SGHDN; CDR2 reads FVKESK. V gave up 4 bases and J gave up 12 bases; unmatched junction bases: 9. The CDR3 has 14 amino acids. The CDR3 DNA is TGTGCCAGCAGCCCCGGACTAGCGGGGGCCAACCCGTACTTC. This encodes CASSPGLAGANPYF. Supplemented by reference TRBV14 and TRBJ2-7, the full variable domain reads EAGVTQFPSHSVIEKGQTVTLRCDPISGHDNLYWYRRVMGKEIKFLLHFVKESKQDESGMPNNRFLAERTGGTYSTLKVQPAELEDSGVYFCASSPGLAGANPYFGPGTRLTVT.

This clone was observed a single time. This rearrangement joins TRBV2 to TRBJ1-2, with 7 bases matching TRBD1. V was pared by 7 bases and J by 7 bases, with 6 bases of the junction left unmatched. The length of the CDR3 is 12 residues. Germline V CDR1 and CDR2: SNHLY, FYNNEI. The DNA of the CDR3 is TGTGCCAGCAACAGGGGACCGGGTGGCTACACCTTC. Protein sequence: CASNRGPGGYTF.

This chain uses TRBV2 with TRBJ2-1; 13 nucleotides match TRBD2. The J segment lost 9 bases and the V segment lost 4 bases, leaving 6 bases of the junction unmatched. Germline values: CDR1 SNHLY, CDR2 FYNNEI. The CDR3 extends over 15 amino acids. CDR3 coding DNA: TGTGCCAGCAGTGCACTAGCGGGGGGGAATTCTGAGCAGTTCTTC. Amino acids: CASSALAGGNSEQFF.

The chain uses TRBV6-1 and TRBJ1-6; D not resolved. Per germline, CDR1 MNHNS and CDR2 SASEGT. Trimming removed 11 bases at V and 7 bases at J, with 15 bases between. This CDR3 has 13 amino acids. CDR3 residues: CAGRRGYNSPLHF. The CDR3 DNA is TGTGCCGGCCGCCGAGGGTACAATTCACCCCTCCACTTT.

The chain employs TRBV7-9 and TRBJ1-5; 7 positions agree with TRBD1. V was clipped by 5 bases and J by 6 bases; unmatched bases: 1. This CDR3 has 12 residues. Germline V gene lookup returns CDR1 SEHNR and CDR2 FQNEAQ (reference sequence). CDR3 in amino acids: CASSPGGQPQHF. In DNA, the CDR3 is TGTGCCAGCAGCCCAGGGGGTCAGCCCCAGCATTTT.

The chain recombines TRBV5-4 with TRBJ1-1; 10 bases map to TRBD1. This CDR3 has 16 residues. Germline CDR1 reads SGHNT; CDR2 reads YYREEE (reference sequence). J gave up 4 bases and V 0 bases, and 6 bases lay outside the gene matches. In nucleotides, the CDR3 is TGTGCCAGCAGCTTGGGGACAGGGGGAGGTGGCACTGAAGCTTTCTTT. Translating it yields CASSLGTGGGGTEAFF.

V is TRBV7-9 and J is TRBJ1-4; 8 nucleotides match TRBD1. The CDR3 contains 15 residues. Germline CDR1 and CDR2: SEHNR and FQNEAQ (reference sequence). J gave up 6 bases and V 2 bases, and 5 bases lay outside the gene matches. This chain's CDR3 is CASSLYADRDEKLFF. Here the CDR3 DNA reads TGTGCCAGCAGCTTATACGCGGACAGGGATGAAAAACTGTTTTTT.

CDR3 amino acids: CASSYSGPTGELFF. The CDR3 coding sequence is TGTGCCAGCAGTTACTCGGGGCCCACCGGGGAGCTGTTTTTT. J is TRBJ2-2 and V is TRBV6-5; D possibly corresponds to TRBD1 (5 bases). V lost 0 bases, J lost 4 bases, and 6 bases lay in between. The CDR3 is 14 residues long. From germline, CDR1 is MNHEY and CDR2 SVGAGI.

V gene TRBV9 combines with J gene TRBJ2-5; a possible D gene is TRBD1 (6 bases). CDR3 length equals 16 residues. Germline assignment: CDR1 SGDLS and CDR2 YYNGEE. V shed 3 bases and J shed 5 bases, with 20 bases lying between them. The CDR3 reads CASSAQQTGPQETQYF. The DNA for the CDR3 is TGTGCCAGCAGCGCCCAGCAGACAGGCCCCCAGGAGACCCAGTACTTC.

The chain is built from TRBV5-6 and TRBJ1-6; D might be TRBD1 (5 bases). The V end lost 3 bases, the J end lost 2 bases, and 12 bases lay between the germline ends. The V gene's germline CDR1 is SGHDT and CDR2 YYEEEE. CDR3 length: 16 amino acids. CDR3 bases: TGTGCCAGCAGCTCCGGCGGGGGACCCTATAATTCACCCCTCCACTTT. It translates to CASSSGGGPYNSPLHF.

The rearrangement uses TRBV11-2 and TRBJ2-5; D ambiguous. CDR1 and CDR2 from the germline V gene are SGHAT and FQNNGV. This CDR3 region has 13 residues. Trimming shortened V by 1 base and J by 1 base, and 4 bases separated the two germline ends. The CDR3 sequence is CASSLGRQETQYF. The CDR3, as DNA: TGTGCCAGCAGCTTAGGTCGCCAAGAGACCCAGTACTTC.

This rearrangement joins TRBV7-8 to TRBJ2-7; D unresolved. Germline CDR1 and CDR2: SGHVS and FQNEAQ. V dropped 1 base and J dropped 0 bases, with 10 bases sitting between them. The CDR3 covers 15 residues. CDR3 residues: CASSLVGSASYEQYF. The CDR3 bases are TGTGCCAGCAGCTTAGTTGGTAGTGCCTCCTACGAGCAGTACTTC. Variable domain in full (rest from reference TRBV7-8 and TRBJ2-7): GAGVSQSPRYKVAKRGQDVALRCDPISGHVSLFWYQQALGQGPEFLTYFQNEAQLDKSGLPSDRFFAERPEGSVSTLKIQRTQQEDSAVYLCASSLVGSASYEQYFGPGTRLTVT.

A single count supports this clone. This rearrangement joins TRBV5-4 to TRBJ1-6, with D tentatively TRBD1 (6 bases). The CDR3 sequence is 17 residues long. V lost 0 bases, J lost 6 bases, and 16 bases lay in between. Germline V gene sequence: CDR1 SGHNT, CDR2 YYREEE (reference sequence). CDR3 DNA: TGTGCCAGCAGCTTGGATACCGCAGGGGTTCCTAATTCACCCCTCCACTTT. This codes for CASSLDTAGVPNSPLHF.

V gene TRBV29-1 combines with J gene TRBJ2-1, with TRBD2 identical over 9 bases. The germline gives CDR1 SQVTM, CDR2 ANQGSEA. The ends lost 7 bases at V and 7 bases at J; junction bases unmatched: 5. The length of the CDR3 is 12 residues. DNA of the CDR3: TGCAGCGCGGGACTAGCAGATAATGAGCAGTTCTTC. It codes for CSAGLADNEQFF.

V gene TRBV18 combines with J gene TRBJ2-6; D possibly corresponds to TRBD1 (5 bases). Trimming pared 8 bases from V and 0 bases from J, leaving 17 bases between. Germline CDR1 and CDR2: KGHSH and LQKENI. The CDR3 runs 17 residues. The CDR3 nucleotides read TGTGCCAGCACCTTGGAACAGGCCTACTCTGGGGCCAACGTCCTGACTTTC. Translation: CASTLEQAYSGANVLTF.

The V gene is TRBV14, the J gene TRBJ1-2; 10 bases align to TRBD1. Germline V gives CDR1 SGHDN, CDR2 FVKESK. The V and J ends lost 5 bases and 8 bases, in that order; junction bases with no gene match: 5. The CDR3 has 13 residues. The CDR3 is CASSIDRGQGYTF. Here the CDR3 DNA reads TGTGCCAGCAGCATTGACAGGGGGCAGGGCTACACCTTC.

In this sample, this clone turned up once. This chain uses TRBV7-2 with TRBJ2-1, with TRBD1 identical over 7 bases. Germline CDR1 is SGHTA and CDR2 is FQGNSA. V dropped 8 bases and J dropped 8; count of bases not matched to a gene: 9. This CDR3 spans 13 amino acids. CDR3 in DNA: TGTGCCAGCGGGGACAGTTTTTCCCATGAGCAGTTCTTC. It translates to CASGDSFSHEQFF.

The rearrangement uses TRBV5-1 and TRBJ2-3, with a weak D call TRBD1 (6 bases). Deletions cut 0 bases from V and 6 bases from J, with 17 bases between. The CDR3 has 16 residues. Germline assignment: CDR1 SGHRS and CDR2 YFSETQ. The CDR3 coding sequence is TGCGCCAGCAGCTTGGAAGGGACAAAGATTCACGATACGCAGTATTTT. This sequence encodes CASSLEGTKIHDTQYF.

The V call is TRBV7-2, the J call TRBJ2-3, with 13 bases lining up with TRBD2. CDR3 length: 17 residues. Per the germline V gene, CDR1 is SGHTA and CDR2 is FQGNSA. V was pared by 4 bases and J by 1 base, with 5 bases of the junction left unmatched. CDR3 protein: CASSSGLAGARTDTQYF. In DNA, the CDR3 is TGTGCCAGCAGCTCAGGACTAGCGGGGGCCCGCACAGATACGCAGTATTTT. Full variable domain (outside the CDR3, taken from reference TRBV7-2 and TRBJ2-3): GAGVSQSPSNKVTEKGKDVELRCDPISGHTALYWYRQSLGQGLEFLIYFQGNSAPDKSGLPSDRFSAERTGGSVSTLTIQRTQQEDSAVYLCASSSGLAGARTDTQYFGPGTRLTVL.

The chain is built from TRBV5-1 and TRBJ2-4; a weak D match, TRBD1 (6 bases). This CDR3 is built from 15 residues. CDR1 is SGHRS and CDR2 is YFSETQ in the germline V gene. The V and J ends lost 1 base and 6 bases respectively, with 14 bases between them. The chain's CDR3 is CASSLTGFAGNIQYF. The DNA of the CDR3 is TGCGCCAGCAGCTTGACAGGGTTTGCGGGAAACATTCAGTACTTC.

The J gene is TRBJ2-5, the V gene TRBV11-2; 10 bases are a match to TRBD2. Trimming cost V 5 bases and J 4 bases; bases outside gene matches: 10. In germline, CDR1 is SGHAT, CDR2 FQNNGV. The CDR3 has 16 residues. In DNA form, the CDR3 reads TGTGCCAGCAGCCCCCGGAGGACTAGCGGTACAGAGACCCAGTACTTC. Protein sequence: CASSPRRTSGTETQYF.